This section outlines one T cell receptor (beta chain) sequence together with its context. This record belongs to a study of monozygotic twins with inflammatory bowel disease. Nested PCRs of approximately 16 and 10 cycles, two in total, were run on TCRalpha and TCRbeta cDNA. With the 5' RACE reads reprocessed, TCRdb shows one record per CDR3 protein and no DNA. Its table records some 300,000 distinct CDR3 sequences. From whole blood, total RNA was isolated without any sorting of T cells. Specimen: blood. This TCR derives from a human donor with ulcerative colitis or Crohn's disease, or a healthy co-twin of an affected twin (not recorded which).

The CDR3 sequence: CASSVDLAAYQETQYF. This chain connects TRBV9 to TRBJ2-5; TCRdb lists TRBD2, though no DNA is available to test this call. The CDR3 spans 16 residues. Germline CDR1 SGDLS, CDR2 YYNGEE.